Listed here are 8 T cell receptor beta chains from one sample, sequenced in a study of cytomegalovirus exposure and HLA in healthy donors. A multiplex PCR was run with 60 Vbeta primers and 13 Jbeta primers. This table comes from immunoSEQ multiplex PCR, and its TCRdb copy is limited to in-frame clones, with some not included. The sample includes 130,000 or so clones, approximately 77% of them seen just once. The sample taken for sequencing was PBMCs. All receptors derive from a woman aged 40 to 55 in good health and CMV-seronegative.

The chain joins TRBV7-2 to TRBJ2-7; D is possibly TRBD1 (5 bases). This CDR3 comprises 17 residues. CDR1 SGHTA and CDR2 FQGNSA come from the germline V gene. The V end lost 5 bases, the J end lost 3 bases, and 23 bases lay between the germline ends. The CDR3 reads CASSVKRLGLGIYEQYF. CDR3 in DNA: TGTGCCAGCAGCGTTAAACGGTTGGGGCTAGGGATCTACGAGCAGTACTTC. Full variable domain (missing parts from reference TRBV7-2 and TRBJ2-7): GAGVSQSPSNKVTEKGKDVELRCDPISGHTALYWYRQSLGQGLEFLIYFQGNSAPDKSGLPSDRFSAERTGGSVSTLTIQRTQQEDSAVYLCASSVKRLGLGIYEQYFGPGTRLTVT.

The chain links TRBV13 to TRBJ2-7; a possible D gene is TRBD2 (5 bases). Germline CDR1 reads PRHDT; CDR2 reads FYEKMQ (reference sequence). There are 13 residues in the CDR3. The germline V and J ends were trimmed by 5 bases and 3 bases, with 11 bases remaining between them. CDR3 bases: TGTGCCAGCAGCCCGAGGGCTAACTACGAGCAGTACTTC. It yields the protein CASSPRANYEQYF.

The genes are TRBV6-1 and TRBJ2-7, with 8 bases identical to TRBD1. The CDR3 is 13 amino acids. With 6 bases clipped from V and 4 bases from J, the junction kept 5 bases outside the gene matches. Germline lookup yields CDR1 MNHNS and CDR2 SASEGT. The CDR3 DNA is TGTGCCAGCAGACAGGGGGTATCGTACGAGCAGTACTTC. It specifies CASRQGVSYEQYF.

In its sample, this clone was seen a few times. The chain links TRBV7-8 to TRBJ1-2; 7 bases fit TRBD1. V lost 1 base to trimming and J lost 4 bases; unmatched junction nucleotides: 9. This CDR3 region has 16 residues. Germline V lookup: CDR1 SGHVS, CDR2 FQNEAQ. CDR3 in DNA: TGTGCCAGCAGCTTAGAGTGGGGTACAGGGGCCTATGGCTACACCTTC. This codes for CASSLEWGTGAYGYTF.

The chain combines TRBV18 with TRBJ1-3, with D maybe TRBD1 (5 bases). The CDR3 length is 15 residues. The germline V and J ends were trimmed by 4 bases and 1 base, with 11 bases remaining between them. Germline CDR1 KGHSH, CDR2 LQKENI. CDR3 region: CASSLSRESGNTIYF. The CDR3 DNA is TGTGCCAGCTCACTTAGCAGGGAATCTGGAAACACCATATATTTT.

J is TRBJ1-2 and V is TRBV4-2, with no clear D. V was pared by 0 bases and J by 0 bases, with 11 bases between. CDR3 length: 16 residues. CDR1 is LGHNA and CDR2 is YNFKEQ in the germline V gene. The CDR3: CASSQDMADANYGYTF. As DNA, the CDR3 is TGTGCCAGCAGCCAAGATATGGCGGATGCTAACTATGGCTACACCTTC.

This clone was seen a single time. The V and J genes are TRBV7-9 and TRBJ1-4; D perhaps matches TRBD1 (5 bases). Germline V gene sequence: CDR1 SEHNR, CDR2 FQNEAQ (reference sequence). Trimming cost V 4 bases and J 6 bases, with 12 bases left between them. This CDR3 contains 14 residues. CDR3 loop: CASSSGHIDEKLFF. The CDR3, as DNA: TGTGCCAGCAGCTCAGGACACATTGATGAAAAACTGTTTTTT.

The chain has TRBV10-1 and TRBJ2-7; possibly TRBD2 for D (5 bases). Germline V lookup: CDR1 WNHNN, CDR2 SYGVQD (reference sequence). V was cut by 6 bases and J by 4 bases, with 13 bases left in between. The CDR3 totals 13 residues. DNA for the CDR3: TGCGCCAGCAGCGACGGGGTTTCTTACGAGCAGTACTTC. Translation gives CASSDGVSYEQYF.